These 8 T cell receptor beta chains came from one sample sequenced in a study of monozygotic twins with inflammatory bowel disease. TCRdb reprocessed the 5' RACE reads and keeps a single row for each CDR3 protein, giving no DNA. The sample has fewer than 400,000 distinct CDR3 sequences; the top ten hold 5.6%. The sample was blood. These receptors were collected from a human donor with ulcerative colitis or Crohn's disease, or a healthy co-twin of an affected twin (not recorded which).

V is TRBV3-1 and J is TRBJ2-7. This CDR3 region has 13 residues. The germline V gene has CDR1 LGHDT and CDR2 YNNKEL (reference sequence). The CDR3 here is CASSPSLQYEQYF.

The chain carries TRBV5-1 and TRBJ2-5; TCRdb's assignment of TRBD2 cannot be checked, as there is no DNA. Germline V gene sequence: CDR1 SGHRS, CDR2 YFSETQ. The CDR3 runs 16 residues. CDR3 residues: CASSQTGLAGPETQYF.

The V call is TRBV4-3, the J call TRBJ2-1; TCRdb reports TRBD2, a call that lacks DNA to check it against. The CDR3 is 15 amino acids. The germline CDR1 and CDR2 sequences are LGHNA and YSLEER. The CDR3 region is CASSQGAGTGNEQFF.

This chain joins TRBV4-3 and TRBJ2-6; TCRdb gives TRBD2 as the D gene, but with no DNA this cannot be confirmed. Germline V gene sequence: CDR1 LGHNA, CDR2 YSLEER. The CDR3 runs to 19 residues. The chain's CDR3 is CASSQPGLAGGSGANVLTF.

This chain uses TRBV12-3 or TRBV12-4 with TRBJ1-6; TCRdb indicates TRBD1, and absent DNA this call remains unverified. The CDR3 covers 15 residues. The CDR3 protein is CASSLQTGKGSPLHF.

CDR3 residues: CASQPPQGARGYTF. This chain connects TRBV18 to TRBJ1-2; TCRdb's D gene call, TRBD1, goes unchecked for lack of DNA. The CDR3 sequence is 14 residues long. CDR1 is KGHSH and CDR2 is LQKENI in the germline V gene. The entire variable domain, with the rest obtained from reference TRBV18 and TRBJ1-2, is as follows: NAGVMQNPRHLVRRRGQEARLRCSPMKGHSHVYWYRQLPEEGLKFMVYLQKENIIDESGMPKERFSAEFPKEGPSILRIQQVVRGDSAAYFCASQPPQGARGYTFGSGTRLTVV.

The rearrangement uses TRBV29-1 and TRBJ1-1. Germline V gene sequence: CDR1 SQVTM, CDR2 ANQGSEA. The CDR3 spans 14 residues. The CDR3 protein is CSVEASELGGEAFF. The whole variable domain, filled in from reference TRBV29-1 and TRBJ1-1, reads SAVISQKPSRDICQRGTSLTIQCQVDSQVTMMFWYRQQPGQSLTLIATANQGSEATYESGFVIDKFPISRPNLTFSTLTVSNMSPEDSSIYLCSVEASELGGEAFFGQGTRLTVV.

The V and J genes are TRBV14 and TRBJ1-1. Germline CDR1 is SGHDN and CDR2 is FVKESK. The CDR3 runs 13 residues. This CDR3 is CASSQGFGWEAFF.